Sequencing of this T cell receptor beta chain was carried out in a study of blood T cell repertoires in COVID-19. Study members were between about 18 and 95 years old and lived in approximately 25 US regions. Here immunoSEQ multiplex PCR was the method, and the copy in TCRdb shows in-frame clones only, minus some. The table records about 260,000 clones, roughly nine tenths of them present only once. This clone was picked up one time. V was shortened by 3 bases and J by 5 bases, with 11 bases between the two germline ends. Germline CDR1 is SEHNR and CDR2 is FQNEAQ (reference sequence). The CDR3 is made up of 13 amino acids.

This sequence joins TRBV7-9 and TRBJ2-7; weak D call: TRBD1 (6 bases). The sequence came from a young woman who had recovered from COVID-19. The sequenced material came from PBMCs or T cells enriched from blood (not recorded which). CDR3: CASSLYSGDEQYF. The CDR3 DNA sequence: TGTGCCAGCAGCTTGTATTCAGGGGACGAGCAGTACTTC. The full variable domain, completed using reference TRBV7-9 and TRBJ2-7, is DTGVSQNPRHKITKRGQNVTFRCDPISEHNRLYWYRQTLGQGPEFLTYFQNEAQLEKSRLLSDRFSAERPKGSFSTLEIQRTEQGDSAMYLCASSLYSGDEQYFGPGTRLTVT.